This T cell receptor beta chain was identified in a study of shared clonotypes between healthy human individuals. Study conclusions and caveats: Across a handful of donors, naive CD4 shared 5% to 6%, naive CD8 over 3%, memory CD4 roughly 2.4%, memory CD8 around 0.42%. The four-donor shared clonotypes exceeded non-shared clonotypes in generation probability, with non-shared ones scoring lower.

The CDR3 contains 14 residues. With 2 bases removed from V and 5 bases from J, the gap between germline ends came to 13 bases. About this clone: Antigen: not known.

Measured with immunoSEQ multiplex PCR; TCRdb has only the in-frame clones, and not every one. The data hold some 900,000 clones, with over 75% observed a single time. Source material: memory CD4+ T cells sorted from blood. Documented subset: CD45RA-negative fraction. The chain joins TRBV5-3 to TRBJ2-5, with D perhaps assigned TRBD1 or TRBD2 (5 bases each). TRBV5-3 is noted as an ORF with a role that remains uncertain. This TCR was sampled from a man aged 18 to 35 in good health. The CDR3 loop reads CARSFGVGTETQYF. CDR3 bases: TGTGCCAGAAGCTTCGGGGTGGGGACGGAGACCCAGTACTTC.